This T cell receptor (beta chain) stems from a study of T cell repertoires in cytomegalovirus infection. At the level of the study: TCR beta signatures that were public indicated CMV infection and matching HLA type.

Study-wide results and limits: Dominant in the ex vivo response were TCR beta clonotypes restricted by HLA-C and specific for CMV. Cumulative frequency (of public TCR beta family members) identified carriers of CMV plus the relevant HLA.

CDR1 MGHDK and CDR2 SYGVNS come from the germline V gene. Trimming removed 1 base from V and 0 bases from J, with 9 bases in between. The CDR3 length is 15 residues. Details on this clonotype: Its antigen is currently unknown.

TCRdb ran MiXCR on the reads and lists one entry per CDR3 protein. The sample has some 150,000 distinct CDR3 sequences, 20% to 25% seen once. Sequenced: PBMCs. V is TRBV25-1 and J is TRBJ1-1, with D possibly TRBD1 on 5 matching bases. The clonotype comes from a human donor in good health (CMV status not recorded). Some clones in this sample may be carry-over from other donors' samples. The CDR3 DNA sequence: TGTGCCAGCAGTGAATCGGGGCCGCTGAACACTGAAGCTTTCTTT. It yields the protein CASSESGPLNTEAFF.